This T cell receptor (beta chain) appears in the sequencing data of a study of CXCR3-negative and CXCR3-positive naive CD8 T cells. On the study more broadly: Every library held about 1.5 +/- 0.3 million TRB reads, and the total came to roughly 150 million. Broader study findings: Naive CXCR3-positive and CXCR3-negative cells shared TRBV-TRBJ usage; memory cells diverged. Comparison of naive cells showed more hydrophobic TRB CDR3s in CXCR3-positive than in CXCR3-negative naive cells.

CDR3 size: 16 residues. CDR1 and CDR2 (germline): MNHEY, SMNVEV (reference sequence). Naive CD8+ T lymphocytes were specified as CD45RO-CCR7+CD27+CD95-. On this clonotype itself: Its antigen is not known.

Libraries of TRB cDNA were made by 5' RACE and carried UMIs. After re-calling the 5' RACE reads, TCRdb lists one entry per CDR3 protein, DNA absent. Recorded for this sample: around 80,000 distinct CDR3 sequences. The genes are TRBV27 and TRBJ2-1; the TRBD1 assignment by TCRdb is unverifiable without DNA. Specimen: naive CXCR3+ CD8+ T cells from blood. The subset denotes: CD45RO-CCR7+CD27+CD95- naive CD8+ T cells expressing CXCR3 (TNR3+). The TCR was taken from a human donor in good health. Some clones in this sample may be carry-over from other donors' samples. The CDR3 loop reads CASSLDQGLPNNEQFF.